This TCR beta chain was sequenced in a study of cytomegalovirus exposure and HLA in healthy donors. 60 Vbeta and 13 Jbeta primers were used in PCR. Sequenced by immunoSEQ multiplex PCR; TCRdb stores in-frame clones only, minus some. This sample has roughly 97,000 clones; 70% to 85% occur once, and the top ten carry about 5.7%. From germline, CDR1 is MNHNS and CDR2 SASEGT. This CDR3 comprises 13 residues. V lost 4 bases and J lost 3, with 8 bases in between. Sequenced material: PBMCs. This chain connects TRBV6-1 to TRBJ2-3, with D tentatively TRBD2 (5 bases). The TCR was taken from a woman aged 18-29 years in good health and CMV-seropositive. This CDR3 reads CASSVGRTDTQYF. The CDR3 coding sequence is TGTGCCAGCAGTGTAGGGAGAACAGATACGCAGTATTTT.